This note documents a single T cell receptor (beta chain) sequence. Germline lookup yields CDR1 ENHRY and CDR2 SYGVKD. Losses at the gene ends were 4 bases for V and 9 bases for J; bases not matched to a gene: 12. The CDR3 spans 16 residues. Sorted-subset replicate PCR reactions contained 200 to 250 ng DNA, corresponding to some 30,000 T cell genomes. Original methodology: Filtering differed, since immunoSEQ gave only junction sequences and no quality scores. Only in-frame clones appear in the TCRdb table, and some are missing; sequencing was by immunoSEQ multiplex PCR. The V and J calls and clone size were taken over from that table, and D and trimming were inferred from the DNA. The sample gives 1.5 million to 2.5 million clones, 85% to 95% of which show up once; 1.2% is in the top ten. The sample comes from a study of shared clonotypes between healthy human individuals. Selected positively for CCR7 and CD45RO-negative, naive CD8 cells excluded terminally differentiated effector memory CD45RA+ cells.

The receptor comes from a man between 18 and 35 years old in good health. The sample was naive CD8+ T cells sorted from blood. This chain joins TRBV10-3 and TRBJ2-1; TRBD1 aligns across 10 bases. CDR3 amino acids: CAISVYGDRDRGEQFF. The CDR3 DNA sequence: TGTGCCATCAGTGTGTATGGGGACAGGGACAGGGGTGAGCAGTTCTTC.